This record covers a single T cell receptor (beta chain). Its target is unknown. The entry originates in a study of Ad26.COV2.S vaccination and SARS-CoV-2 variants. Some clones are missing from TCRdb's copy, which holds only in-frame ones; the method was immunoSEQ multiplex PCR. The sample has about 480,000 clones, roughly 87% seen once; the top ten hold 9.5% to 15%. Treatment of the sample: about 20 received Ad26.COV2.S at low or high dose, single or two shots; about 5 received placebo; per-sample allocation not given. The study sampled participants on day 63 after the first vaccine or placebo injection. This CDR3 has 17 amino acids. Per the germline V gene, CDR1 is MDHEN and CDR2 is SYDVKM. Trimming took 4 bases from V and 0 from J, leaving 16 bases between them. Study-wide results and caveats: Estimates derived from TCR breadth and depth analyses may have underestimated total T cell responses.

The material was peripheral blood, obtained in a trial of Ad26.COV2.S vaccine versus placebo. This receptor was taken from a person aged 18-65 years who received the Ad26.COV2.S COVID-19 vaccine or a placebo. V gene TRBV28 combines with J gene TRBJ1-3; D is possibly TRBD1 (5 bases). The CDR3, as DNA: TGTGCCAGCAGTTCTTGGACACGTAGATTCTCTGGAAACACCATATATTTT. Amino acid sequence: CASSSWTRRFSGNTIYF.